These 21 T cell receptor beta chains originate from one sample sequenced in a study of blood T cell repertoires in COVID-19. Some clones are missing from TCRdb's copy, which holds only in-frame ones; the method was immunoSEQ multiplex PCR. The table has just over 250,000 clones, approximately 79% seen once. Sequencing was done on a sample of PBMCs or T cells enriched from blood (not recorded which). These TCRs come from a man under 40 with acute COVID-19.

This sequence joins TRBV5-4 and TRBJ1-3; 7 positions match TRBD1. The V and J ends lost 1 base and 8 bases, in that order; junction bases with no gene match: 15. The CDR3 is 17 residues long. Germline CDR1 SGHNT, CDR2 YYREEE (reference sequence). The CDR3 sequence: CASSLLGQPPSSDTIYF. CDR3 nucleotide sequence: TGTGCCAGCAGCTTGTTGGGACAGCCACCATCGTCTGACACCATATATTTT. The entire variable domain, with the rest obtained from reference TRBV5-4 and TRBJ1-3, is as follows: ETGVTQSPTHLIKTRGQQVTLRCSSQSGHNTVSWYQQALGQGPQFIFQYYREEENGRGNFPPRFSGLQFPNYSSELNVNALELDDSALYLCASSLLGQPPSSDTIYFGEGSWLTVV.

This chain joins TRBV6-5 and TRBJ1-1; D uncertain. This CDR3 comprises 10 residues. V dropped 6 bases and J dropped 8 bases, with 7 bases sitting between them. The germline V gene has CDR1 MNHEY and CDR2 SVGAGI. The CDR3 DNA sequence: TGTGCCAGCAGAGACTGGGAAGCTTTCTTT. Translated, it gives CASRDWEAFF.

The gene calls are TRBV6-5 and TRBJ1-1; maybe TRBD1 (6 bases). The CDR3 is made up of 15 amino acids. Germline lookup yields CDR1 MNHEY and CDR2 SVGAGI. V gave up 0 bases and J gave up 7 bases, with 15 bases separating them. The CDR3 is CASSYSQQGRSEAFF. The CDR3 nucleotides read TGTGCCAGCAGTTACTCGCAGCAGGGGCGGAGTGAAGCTTTCTTT.

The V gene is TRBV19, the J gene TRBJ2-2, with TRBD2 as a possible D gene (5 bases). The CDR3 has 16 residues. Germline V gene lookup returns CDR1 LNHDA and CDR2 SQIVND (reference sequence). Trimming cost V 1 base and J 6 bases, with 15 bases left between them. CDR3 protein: CASSIATRPRSGELFF. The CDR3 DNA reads TGTGCCAGTAGTATAGCTACTAGGCCTCGGTCCGGGGAGCTGTTTTTT.

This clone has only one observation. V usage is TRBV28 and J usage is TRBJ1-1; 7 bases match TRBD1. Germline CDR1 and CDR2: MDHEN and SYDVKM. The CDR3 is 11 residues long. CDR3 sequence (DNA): TGTGCGACAGGGAGGAACACTGAAGCTTTCTTT. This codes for CATGRNTEAFF.

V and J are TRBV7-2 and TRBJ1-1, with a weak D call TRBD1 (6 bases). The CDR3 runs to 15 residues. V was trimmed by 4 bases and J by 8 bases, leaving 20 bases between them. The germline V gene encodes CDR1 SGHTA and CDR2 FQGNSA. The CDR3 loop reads CASSYLGGDFLEAFF. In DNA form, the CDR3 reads TGTGCCAGCAGCTACCTTGGGGGCGACTTTTTAGAAGCTTTCTTT.

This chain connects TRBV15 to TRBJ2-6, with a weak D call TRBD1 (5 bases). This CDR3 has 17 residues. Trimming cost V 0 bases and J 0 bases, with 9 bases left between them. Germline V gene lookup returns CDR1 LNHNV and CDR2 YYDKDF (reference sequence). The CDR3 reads CATSREGVISGANVLTF. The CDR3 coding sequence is TGTGCCACCAGCAGAGAAGGGGTGATCTCTGGGGCCAACGTCCTGACTTTC.

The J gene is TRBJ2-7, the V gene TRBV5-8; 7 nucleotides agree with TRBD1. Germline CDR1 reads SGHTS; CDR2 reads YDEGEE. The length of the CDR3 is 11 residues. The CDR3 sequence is CASSRRSGTEV. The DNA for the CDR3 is TGTGCCAGCAGCAGAAGGTCCGGGACAGAAGTC.

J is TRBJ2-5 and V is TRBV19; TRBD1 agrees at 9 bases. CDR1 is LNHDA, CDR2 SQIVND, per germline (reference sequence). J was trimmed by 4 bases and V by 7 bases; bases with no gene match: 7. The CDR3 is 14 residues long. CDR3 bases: TGTGCCAGTACCCCAGGACAGGGGTTAGAGACCCAGTACTTC. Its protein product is CASTPGQGLETQYF.

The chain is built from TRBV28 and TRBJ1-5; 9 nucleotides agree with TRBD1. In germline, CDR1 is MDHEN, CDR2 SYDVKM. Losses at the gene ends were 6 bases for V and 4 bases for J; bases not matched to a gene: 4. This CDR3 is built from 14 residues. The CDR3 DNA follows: TGTGCCAGCAGACAAGGGACAGGGAATCAGCCCCAGCATTTT. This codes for CASRQGTGNQPQHF.

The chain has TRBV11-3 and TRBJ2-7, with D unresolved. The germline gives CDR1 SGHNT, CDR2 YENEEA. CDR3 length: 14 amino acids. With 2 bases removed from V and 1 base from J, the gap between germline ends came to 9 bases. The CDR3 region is CASSLSTYSYEQYV. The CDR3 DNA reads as TGTGCCAGCAGCTTAAGTACATATTCCTACGAGCAGTACGTC.

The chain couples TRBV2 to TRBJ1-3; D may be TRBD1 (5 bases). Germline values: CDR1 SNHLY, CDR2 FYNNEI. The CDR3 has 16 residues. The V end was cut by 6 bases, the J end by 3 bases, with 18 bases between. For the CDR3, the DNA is TGTGCCAGCAGGGCTACAGGAAATATTTTTGGAAACACCATATATTTT. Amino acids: CASRATGNIFGNTIYF.

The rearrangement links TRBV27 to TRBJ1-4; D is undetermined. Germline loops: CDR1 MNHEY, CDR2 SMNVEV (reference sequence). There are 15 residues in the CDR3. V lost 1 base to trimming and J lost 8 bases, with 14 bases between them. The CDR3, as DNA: TGTGCCAGCAGTTTATTCGCACTCACCGGGGAAAAACTGTTTTTT. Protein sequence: CASSLFALTGEKLFF.

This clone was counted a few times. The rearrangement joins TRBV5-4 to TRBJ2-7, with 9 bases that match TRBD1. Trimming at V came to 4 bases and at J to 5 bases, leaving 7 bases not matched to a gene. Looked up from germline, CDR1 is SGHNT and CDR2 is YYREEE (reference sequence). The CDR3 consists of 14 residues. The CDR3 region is CASSSGQGRNEQYV. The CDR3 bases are TGTGCCAGCAGCAGTGGACAGGGGCGCAACGAGCAGTACGTC.

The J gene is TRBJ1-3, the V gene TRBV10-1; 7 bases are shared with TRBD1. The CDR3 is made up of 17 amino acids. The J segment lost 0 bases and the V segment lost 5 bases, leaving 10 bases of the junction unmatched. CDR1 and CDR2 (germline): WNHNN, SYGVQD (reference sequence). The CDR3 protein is CASSQDRWNSSGNTIYF. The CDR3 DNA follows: TGCGCCAGCAGTCAGGACAGGTGGAATTCCTCTGGAAACACCATATATTTT.

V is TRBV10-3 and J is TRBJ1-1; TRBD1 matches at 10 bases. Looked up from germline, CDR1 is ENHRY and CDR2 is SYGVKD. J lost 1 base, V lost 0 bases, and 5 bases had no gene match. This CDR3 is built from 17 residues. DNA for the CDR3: TGTGCCATCAGTGAGTCAATGGGACAGGGGTCGAACACTGAAGCTTTCTTT. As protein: CAISESMGQGSNTEAFF.

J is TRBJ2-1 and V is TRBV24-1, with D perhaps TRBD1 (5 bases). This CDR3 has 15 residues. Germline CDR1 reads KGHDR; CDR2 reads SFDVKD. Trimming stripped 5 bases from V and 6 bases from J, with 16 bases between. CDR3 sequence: CATSGLTSRGNEQFF. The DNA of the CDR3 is TGTGCCACCAGTGGCCTTACGAGTAGGGGCAATGAGCAGTTCTTC.

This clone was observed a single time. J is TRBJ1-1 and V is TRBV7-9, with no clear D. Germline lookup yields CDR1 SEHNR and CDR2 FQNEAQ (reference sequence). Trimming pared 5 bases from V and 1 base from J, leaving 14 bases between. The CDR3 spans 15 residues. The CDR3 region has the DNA TGTGCCAGCAGCCCCGCGCGGGTTTCGAACACTGAAGCTTTCTTT. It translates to CASSPARVSNTEAFF.

Written as DNA, the CDR3 is TGTGCCAGCAGTTTTAGGGTTCGAGGGCGACAAGAGACCCAGTACTTC. Protein product: CASSFRVRGRQETQYF. The V and J genes are TRBV27 and TRBJ2-5, with TRBD2 as a possible D gene (5 bases). Trimming pared 3 bases from V and 2 bases from J, leaving 16 bases between. CDR3 length: 16 amino acids. CDR1 and CDR2 (germline): MNHEY, SMNVEV (reference sequence).

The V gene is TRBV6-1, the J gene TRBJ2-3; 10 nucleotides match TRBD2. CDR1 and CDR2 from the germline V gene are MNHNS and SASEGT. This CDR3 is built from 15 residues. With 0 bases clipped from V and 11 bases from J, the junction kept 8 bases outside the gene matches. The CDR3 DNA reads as TGTGCCAGCAGTGAAGCGCAGGCTAGCGGGGGAAAGCAGTATTTT. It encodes CASSEAQASGGKQYF.

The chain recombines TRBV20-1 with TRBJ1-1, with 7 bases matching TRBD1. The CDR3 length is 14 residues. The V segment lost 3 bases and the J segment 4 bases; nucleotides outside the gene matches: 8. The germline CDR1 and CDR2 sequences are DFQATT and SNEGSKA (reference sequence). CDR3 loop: CSASRGQQGTEAFF. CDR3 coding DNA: TGCAGTGCTAGTAGGGGACAGCAAGGCACTGAAGCTTTCTTT.